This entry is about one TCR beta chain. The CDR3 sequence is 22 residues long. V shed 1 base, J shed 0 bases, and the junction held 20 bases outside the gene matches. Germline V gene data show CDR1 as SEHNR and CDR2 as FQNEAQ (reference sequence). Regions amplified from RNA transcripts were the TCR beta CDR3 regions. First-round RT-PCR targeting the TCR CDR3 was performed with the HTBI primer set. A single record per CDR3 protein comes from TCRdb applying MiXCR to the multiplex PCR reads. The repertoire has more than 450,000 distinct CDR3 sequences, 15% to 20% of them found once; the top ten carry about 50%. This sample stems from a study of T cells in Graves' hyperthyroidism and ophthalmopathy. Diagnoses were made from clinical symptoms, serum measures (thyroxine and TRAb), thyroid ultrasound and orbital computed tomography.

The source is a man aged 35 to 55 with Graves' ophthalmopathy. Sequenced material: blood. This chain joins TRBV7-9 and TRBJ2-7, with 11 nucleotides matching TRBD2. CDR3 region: CASSLGYGNVRTSGYGSYEQYF. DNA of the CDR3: TGTGCCAGCAGCTTAGGCTATGGGAACGTGAGGACTAGCGGGTACGGCTCCTACGAGCAGTACTTC.